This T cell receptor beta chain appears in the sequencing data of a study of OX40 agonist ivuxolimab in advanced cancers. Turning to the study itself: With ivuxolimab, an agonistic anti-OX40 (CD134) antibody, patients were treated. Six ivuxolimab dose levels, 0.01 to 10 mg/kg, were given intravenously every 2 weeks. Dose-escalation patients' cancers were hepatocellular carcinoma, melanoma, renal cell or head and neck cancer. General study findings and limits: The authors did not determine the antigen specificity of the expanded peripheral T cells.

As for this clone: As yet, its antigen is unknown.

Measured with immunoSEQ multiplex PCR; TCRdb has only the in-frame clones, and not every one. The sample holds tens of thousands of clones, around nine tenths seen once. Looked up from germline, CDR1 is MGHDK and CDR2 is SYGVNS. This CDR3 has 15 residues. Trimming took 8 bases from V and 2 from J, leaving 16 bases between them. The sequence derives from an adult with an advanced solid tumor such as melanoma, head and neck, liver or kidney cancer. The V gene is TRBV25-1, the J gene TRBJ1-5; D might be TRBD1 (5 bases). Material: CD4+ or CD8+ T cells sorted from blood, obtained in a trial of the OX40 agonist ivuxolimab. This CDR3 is CASASGRRGNQPQHF. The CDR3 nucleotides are TGTGCCAGCGCCTCGGGGCGAAGGGGCAATCAGCCCCAGCATTTT.